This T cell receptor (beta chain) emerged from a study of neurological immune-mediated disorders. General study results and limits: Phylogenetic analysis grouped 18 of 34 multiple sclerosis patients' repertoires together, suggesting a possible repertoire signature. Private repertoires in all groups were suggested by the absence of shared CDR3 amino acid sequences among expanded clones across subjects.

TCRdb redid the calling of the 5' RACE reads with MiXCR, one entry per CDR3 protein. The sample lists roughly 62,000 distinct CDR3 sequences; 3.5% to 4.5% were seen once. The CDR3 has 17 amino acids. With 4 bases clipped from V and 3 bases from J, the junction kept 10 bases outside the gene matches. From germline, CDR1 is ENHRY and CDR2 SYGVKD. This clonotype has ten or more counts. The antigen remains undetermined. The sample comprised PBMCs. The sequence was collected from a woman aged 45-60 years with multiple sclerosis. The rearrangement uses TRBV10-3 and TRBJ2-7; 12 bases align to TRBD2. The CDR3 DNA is TGTGCCATCAGTGGCCTGTCTAGCGGGAGGGAACGCTACGAGCAGTACTTC. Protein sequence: CAISGLSSGRERYEQYF.